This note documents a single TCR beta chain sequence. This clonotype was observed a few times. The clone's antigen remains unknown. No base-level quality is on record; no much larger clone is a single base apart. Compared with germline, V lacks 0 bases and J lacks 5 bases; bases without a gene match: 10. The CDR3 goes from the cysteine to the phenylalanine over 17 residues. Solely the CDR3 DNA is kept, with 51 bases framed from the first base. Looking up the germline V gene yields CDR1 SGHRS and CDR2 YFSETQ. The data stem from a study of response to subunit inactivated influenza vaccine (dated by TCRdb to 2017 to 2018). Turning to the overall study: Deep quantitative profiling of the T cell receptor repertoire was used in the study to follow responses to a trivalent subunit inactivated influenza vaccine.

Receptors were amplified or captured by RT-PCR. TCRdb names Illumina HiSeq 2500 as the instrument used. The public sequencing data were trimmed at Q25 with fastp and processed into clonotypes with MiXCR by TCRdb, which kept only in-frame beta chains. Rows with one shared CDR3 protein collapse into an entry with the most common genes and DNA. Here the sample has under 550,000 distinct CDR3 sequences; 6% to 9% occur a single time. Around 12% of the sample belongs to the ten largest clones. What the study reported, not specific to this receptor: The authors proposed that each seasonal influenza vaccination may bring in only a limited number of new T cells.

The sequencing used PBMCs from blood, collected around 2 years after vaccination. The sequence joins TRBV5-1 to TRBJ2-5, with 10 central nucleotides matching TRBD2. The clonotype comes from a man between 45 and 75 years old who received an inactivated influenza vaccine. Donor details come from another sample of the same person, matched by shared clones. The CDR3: CASSLAPLAGTGETQYF. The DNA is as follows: TGCGCCAGCAGCTTGGCCCCACTAGCGGGAACGGGGGAGACCCAGTACTTC. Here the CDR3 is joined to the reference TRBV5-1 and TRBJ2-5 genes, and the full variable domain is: KAGVTQTPRYLIKTRGQQVTLSCSPISGHRSVSWYQQTPGQGLQFLFEYFSETQRNKGNFPGRFSGRQFSNSRSEMNVSTLELGDSALYLCASSLAPLAGTGETQYFGPGTRLLVL.